Shown below are 20 T cell receptor beta chains from a single sample sequenced in a study of HIV-infected patients and healthy controls. Whole blood was used without fractionation, so all unsorted peripheral T cells were included. cDNA was made from around 0.45 ug RNA using alpha and beta constant primers. Alpha and beta chain libraries were made separately by chain-specific third strand synthesis with multiplexing indices. TCRdb reanalysed the 5' RACE reads using MiXCR and keeps one entry per CDR3 protein. The sample holds around 16,000 distinct CDR3 sequences, 9.4% seen once. Sequencing used blood. These receptors originate from an adult in good health.

This clonotype was counted at least ten times. The V call is TRBV20-1, the J call TRBJ1-1; a possible D gene is TRBD1 (6 bases). V was trimmed by 5 bases and J by 6 bases, leaving 19 bases between them. CDR1 and CDR2 from the germline V gene are DFQATT and SNEGSKA (reference sequence). The CDR3 sequence is 14 residues long. CDR3 residues: CSAQQGTGHSEAFF. The DNA for the CDR3 is TGCAGTGCTCAGCAAGGAACAGGGCATTCTGAAGCTTTCTTT.

This clonotype has just a few counts. V usage is TRBV7-2 and J usage is TRBJ1-1; 8 bases match TRBD1. Per germline, CDR1 SGHTA and CDR2 FQGNSA. This CDR3 region has 13 residues. V gave up 5 bases and J gave up 9 bases; unmatched junction bases: 8. CDR3 DNA sequence: TGTGCCAGCAGCACAGGGGACAGGTCCAAAGCTTTCTTT. It translates to CASSTGDRSKAFF.

This clonotype was picked up many times. V is TRBV7-2 and J is TRBJ1-5, with D uncertain. V was trimmed by 8 bases and J by 0 bases, leaving 8 bases between them. Germline V lookup: CDR1 SGHTA, CDR2 FQGNSA. The CDR3 has 13 residues. This CDR3 reads CASQLLSNQPQHF. The CDR3 coding sequence is TGTGCCAGCCAGTTACTTAGCAATCAGCCCCAGCATTTT.

The table lists this clonotype with a few counts. The J gene is TRBJ1-5, the V gene TRBV7-2, with a possible D match to TRBD1 (6 bases). Germline loops: CDR1 SGHTA, CDR2 FQGNSA. Trimming removed 5 bases from V and 3 bases from J, with 11 bases in between. The CDR3 spans 14 residues. CDR3 coding DNA: TGTGCCAGCAGCAGGGGGACTTCCAATCAGCCCCAGCATTTT. Residues: CASSRGTSNQPQHF.

This clonotype is deemed medium-sized (0.01 to 0.1%). This chain uses TRBV3-1 with TRBJ1-1, with D possibly TRBD1 on 5 matching bases. The CDR3 has 17 residues. V lost 4 bases and J 5 bases, leaving 23 bases between the germline ends. Germline values: CDR1 LGHDT, CDR2 YNNKEL (reference sequence). The CDR3 is CASSPRWQGTMGTEAFF. CDR3 sequence (DNA): TGTGCCAGCAGCCCCCGGTGGCAGGGCACCATGGGTACTGAAGCTTTCTTT.

There are many counts of this clonotype. The chain employs TRBV12-3 or TRBV12-4 and TRBJ2-2; D is unresolved. CDR3 length equals 14 residues. The V gene lost 3 bases and the J gene lost 11 bases, with 16 bases spanning the gap. CDR3 amino acids: CASSLGEQMGELFF. CDR3 nucleotides: TGTGCCAGCAGTTTGGGTGAACAGATGGGCGAGCTGTTTTTT.

This clonotype was detected many times. This sequence joins TRBV28 and TRBJ2-7; D is ambiguous. The CDR3 has 13 residues. V dropped 5 bases and J dropped 3 bases, with 11 bases sitting between them. Germline V gives CDR1 MDHEN, CDR2 SYDVKM. This CDR3 reads CASSSINSYEQYF. CDR3 DNA sequence: TGTGCCAGCAGTAGCATCAACAGCTACGAGCAGTACTTC. The full variable domain, rest sourced from reference TRBV28 and TRBJ2-7, is DVKVTQSSRYLVKRTGEKVFLECVQDMDHENMFWYRQDPGLGLRLIYFSYDVKMKEKGDIPEGYSVSREKKERFSLILESASTNQTSMYLCASSSINSYEQYFGPGTRLTVT.

By share, this clonotype counts as medium-sized (0.01 to 0.1%). This chain links TRBV9 with TRBJ2-1; D not resolved. The CDR3 sequence is 13 residues long. V lost 0 bases to trimming and J lost 9 bases, with 10 bases between them. Germline lookup yields CDR1 SGDLS and CDR2 YYNGEE. The CDR3 region is CASSVVDTGEQFF. The DNA for the CDR3 is TGTGCCAGCAGCGTAGTCGATACCGGTGAGCAGTTCTTC. The full variable domain, its missing parts supplied by reference TRBV9 and TRBJ2-1, is DSGVTQTPKHLITATGQRVTLRCSPRSGDLSVYWYQQSLDQGLQFLIQYYNGEERAKGNILERFSAQQFPDLHSELNLSSLELGDSALYFCASSVVDTGEQFFGPGTRLTVL.

CDR3 nucleotides: TGTGCCAGCAGCAAGGGGGTACAGGGACCCTACGAGCAGTACTTC. The encoded protein is CASSKGVQGPYEQYF. The chain uses TRBV21-1 and TRBJ2-7; TRBD1 is the table's D call, not checked against the DNA. TRBV21-1 is given as a pseudogene. The CDR3 is 15 amino acids.

This clonotype showed up many times. The rearrangement joins TRBV28 to TRBJ2-7, with a possible D match to TRBD2 (5 bases). Germline V gene data show CDR1 as MDHEN and CDR2 as SYDVKM. Deletions cut 7 bases from V and 2 bases from J, with 15 bases between. The CDR3 consists of 14 residues. The CDR3: CASTTSVGAYEQYV. The CDR3 DNA follows: TGTGCCAGCACCACTTCCGTGGGAGCCTACGAGCAGTACGTC.

In this sample, this clonotype turned up a few times. The chain recombines TRBV6-6 with TRBJ1-5, with D unclear. This CDR3 has 15 amino acids. The germline CDR1 and CDR2 sequences are MNHNY and SVGAGI (reference sequence). Trimming took 5 bases from V and 0 from J, leaving 11 bases between them. CDR3 bases: TGTGCCAGCAGTCCCCTGAGGAATAGCAATCAGCCCCAGCATTTT. Amino acids: CASSPLRNSNQPQHF.

By share of the sample, this clonotype is medium-sized. V usage is TRBV20-1 and J usage is TRBJ2-1; 8 bases map to TRBD2. CDR3 length equals 15 residues. Trimming cost V 0 bases and J 4 bases; bases outside gene matches: 5. The germline V gene encodes CDR1 DFQATT and CDR2 SNEGSKA (reference sequence). CDR3 sequence: CSARDHQREYNEQFF. The CDR3 nucleotides read TGCAGTGCTAGAGATCACCAGCGGGAGTACAATGAGCAGTTCTTC.

This clonotype was seen many times. The V gene is TRBV28, the J gene TRBJ1-5; D remains ambiguous. The V end was cut by 5 bases, the J end by 9 bases, with 8 bases between. CDR1 and CDR2 (germline): MDHEN, SYDVKM. This CDR3 comprises 11 residues. As DNA, the CDR3 is TGTGCCAGCAGTGGCCGGCGGCCCCAGCATTTT. Amino acids: CASSGRRPQHF.

In its sample, this clonotype was seen many times. This chain joins TRBV10-3 and TRBJ1-5, with a tentative D call TRBD1 (5 bases). CDR3 length equals 14 residues. Germline CDR1 is ENHRY and CDR2 is SYGVKD. V was shortened by 1 base and J by 4 bases, with 8 bases between the two germline ends. The CDR3 reads CAISEYDRNQPQHF. CDR3 coding DNA: TGTGCCATCAGTGAGTACGACAGAAATCAGCCCCAGCATTTT.

The chain is built from TRBV19 and TRBJ1-5, with D unclear. The germline V gene has CDR1 LNHDA and CDR2 SQIVND (reference sequence). The length of the CDR3 is 15 residues. V was clipped by 7 bases and J by 10 bases, with 23 bases between them. CDR3 DNA sequence: TGTGCCAGTACGTTCACCGGACTAGGCATCAGCCCCCAGCATTTT. Translating it yields CASTFTGLGISPQHF.

This clonotype was observed many times. The chain joins TRBV7-2 to TRBJ1-5; maybe TRBD1 (6 bases). Germline V gene data show CDR1 as SGHTA and CDR2 as FQGNSA. CDR3 length: 15 amino acids. Trimming stripped 0 bases from V and 6 bases from J, with 12 bases between. The chain's CDR3 is CASSLAMGGGQPQHF. The CDR3 DNA reads TGTGCCAGCAGCTTAGCGATGGGGGGCGGTCAGCCCCAGCATTTT.

This clonotype occurred a few times. This chain links TRBV20-1 with TRBJ2-6; weak D call: TRBD1 (6 bases). This CDR3 comprises 13 residues. The germline gives CDR1 DFQATT, CDR2 SNEGSKA (reference sequence). Trimming took off 8 bases at V and 1 base at J, with 9 bases between the two ends. CDR3 in amino acids: CSFRGSGANVLTF. The CDR3 DNA reads as TGCAGTTTCAGGGGTTCTGGGGCCAACGTCCTGACTTTC.

This clonotype was counted many times. This chain joins TRBV12-3 or TRBV12-4 and TRBJ1-5; the D gene is possibly TRBD1 (5 bases). This CDR3 contains 14 residues. V was trimmed by 3 bases and J by 5 bases, leaving 11 bases between them. The CDR3 nucleotides are TGTGCCAGCAGTTTGGGGGTTGGCGATCAGCCCCAGCATTTT. Translated, it gives CASSLGVGDQPQHF.

This clonotype was seen ten or more times. V gene TRBV29-1 combines with J gene TRBJ1-5; D not certain. The CDR3 is 12 residues long. V was trimmed by 4 bases and J by 5 bases, leaving 9 bases between them. Germline V gives CDR1 SQVTM, CDR2 ANQGSEA. CDR3 region: CSVGAGDQPQHF. CDR3 sequence (DNA): TGCAGCGTTGGGGCCGGGGATCAGCCCCAGCATTTT.

This clonotype is termed medium-sized. The rearrangement links TRBV12-3 or TRBV12-4 to TRBJ2-5; 8 bases line up with TRBD1. The CDR3 consists of 15 residues. After removal of 7 bases from V and 2 bases from J, the junction contained 9 bases not matched to a gene. CDR3 DNA sequence: TGTGCCAGCACCGAACACGGGACAGGTCAAGAGACCCAGTACTTC. It encodes CASTEHGTGQETQYF.